The next 18 T cell receptor beta chains were all read from a single sample in a study of human T cells and chemical hapten exposure. As to time point: patch test 1, 2 weeks after DPC sensitization. The sample's treatment: therapeutic diphenylcyclopropenone sensitization with weekly scalp DPC. TCRdb reanalysed the RACE reads using MiXCR and keeps one entry per CDR3 protein. Of about 380,000 distinct CDR3 sequences in the sample, roughly 4.8% were seen once. The starting material was whole blood, obtained in connection with sensitization to the hapten diphenylcyclopropenone (DPC). These receptors were taken from a woman aged 45-65 years with alopecia areata. Some clones in this sample may be carry-over from other donors' samples.

Many counts were recorded for this clonotype. The V gene is TRBV20-1, the J gene TRBJ2-3; 11 nucleotides match TRBD2. Unmatched junction bases numbered 5, after V lost 3 bases and J lost 0 bases. The CDR3 consists of 16 residues. Germline V CDR1 and CDR2: DFQATT, SNEGSKA (reference sequence). The CDR3 DNA is TGCAGTGCTAGCCTGAGACTAGCGGGGAGCACAGATACGCAGTATTTT. The encoded protein is CSASLRLAGSTDTQYF.

The rearrangement uses TRBV5-1 and TRBJ1-4; no reliable D call. The germline V and J ends were trimmed by 0 bases and 0 bases, with 9 bases remaining between them. CDR1 is SGHRS and CDR2 is YFSETQ in the germline V gene. The length of the CDR3 is 16 residues. DNA of the CDR3: TGCGCCAGCAGCTTGGCCGGGGATGCAACTAATGAAAAACTGTTTTTT. Its protein product is CASSLAGDATNEKLFF. The full variable domain, completed using reference TRBV5-1 and TRBJ1-4, is KAGVTQTPRYLIKTRGQQVTLSCSPISGHRSVSWYQQTPGQGLQFLFEYFSETQRNKGNFPGRFSGRQFSNSRSEMNVSTLELGDSALYLCASSLAGDATNEKLFFGSGTQLSVL.

This clonotype was recorded a few times. The chain couples TRBV7-2 to TRBJ2-3, with 9 bases lining up with TRBD2. Trimming at V came to 1 base and at J to 1 base, leaving 12 bases not matched to a gene. The CDR3 loop spans 19 amino acids. Germline lookup yields CDR1 SGHTA and CDR2 FQGNSA. The CDR3 region is CASSLGVSGSWGGTDTQYF. The DNA of the CDR3 is TGTGCCAGCAGCTTAGGGGTTAGCGGGAGCTGGGGGGGCACAGATACGCAGTATTTT. Combining the CDR3 with reference TRBV7-2 and TRBJ2-3 gives the whole variable domain GAGVSQSPSNKVTEKGKDVELRCDPISGHTALYWYRQSLGQGLEFLIYFQGNSAPDKSGLPSDRFSAERTGGSVSTLTIQRTQQEDSAVYLCASSLGVSGSWGGTDTQYFGPGTRLTVL.

A remark on this clonotype: A much larger clone sits a single nucleotide away, making a read error possible. The genes are TRBV7-9 and TRBJ1-1; D is undetermined. CDR3 length: 14 residues. CDR1 and CDR2 from the germline V gene are SEHNR and FQNEAQ (reference sequence). Between the trimmed V and J ends, which lost 1 base and 2 bases, there was a span of 8 bases. The CDR3 bases are TGTGCCAGCAGCTTAGTAGAGGGCAACACTGAAGCTTTCTTT. The encoded protein is CASSLVEGNTEAFF.

This clonotype was detected ten times or more. V and J are TRBV19 and TRBJ2-7; D unclear. The ends were cut back, 6 bases at V and 7 bases at J, with 16 bases in the middle. The germline V gene has CDR1 LNHDA and CDR2 SQIVND (reference sequence). The CDR3 sequence is 13 residues long. CDR3 sequence: CASSPQPRREQYF. DNA of the CDR3: TGTGCCAGTAGCCCGCAGCCCCGCCGGGAGCAGTACTTC.

In this sample, this clonotype turned up many times. This chain connects TRBV12-3 or TRBV12-4 to TRBJ2-5; 9 bases agree with TRBD2. The V gene end was trimmed by 6 bases and the J gene end by 5 bases; junction bases not matched to a gene: 16. CDR3 size: 17 residues. This CDR3 is CASSPKAASGNKETQYF. CDR3 nucleotide sequence: TGTGCCAGCAGCCCCAAAGCGGCTAGCGGGAATAAGGAGACCCAGTACTTC.

This clonotype was counted many times. V is TRBV28 and J is TRBJ2-1; 11 nucleotides match TRBD2. Germline trimming cut 4 bases from V and 9 bases from J; bases unmatched to any gene: 8. This CDR3 has 15 amino acids. The germline gives CDR1 MDHEN, CDR2 SYDVKM. The CDR3 region has the DNA TGTGCCAGCAGTTCCACTAGCGGGAGTGCGGGTGAGCAGTTCTTC. Its protein is CASSSTSGSAGEQFF.

The chain recombines TRBV20-1 with TRBJ1-1; no clear D. Germline V lookup: CDR1 DFQATT, CDR2 SNEGSKA (reference sequence). V lost 6 bases to trimming and J lost 2 bases, with 7 bases between them. The CDR3 has 11 amino acids. The chain's CDR3 is CSAAHNTEAFF. CDR3 DNA sequence: TGCAGTGCCGCACATAACACTGAAGCTTTCTTT.

This clonotype occurred many times. The chain carries TRBV29-1 and TRBJ1-2, with D uncertain. Between the trimmed V and J ends, which lost 3 bases and 6 bases, there was a span of 5 bases. The CDR3 loop spans 10 amino acids. Germline-derived CDR1 and CDR2 are SQVTM and ANQGSEA. This CDR3 reads CSVDENGYTF. CDR3 sequence (DNA): TGCAGCGTTGATGAAAATGGCTACACCTTC.

The rearrangement links TRBV10-3 to TRBJ2-3; 10 nucleotides line up with TRBD2. With V trimmed by 4 bases and J by 6 bases, 4 bases remained unmatched. CDR1 and CDR2 (germline): ENHRY, SYGVKD. The CDR3 is 14 residues long. This chain's CDR3 is CAISASGGIDTQYF. Here the CDR3 DNA reads TGTGCCATCAGTGCTAGCGGGGGCATCGATACGCAGTATTTT.

This clonotype has ten or more counts. The rearrangement joins TRBV7-2 to TRBJ1-1, with D uncertain. In germline, CDR1 is SGHTA, CDR2 FQGNSA. V lost 5 bases and J lost 2, with 9 bases in between. The CDR3 has 13 amino acids. The CDR3 bases are TGTGCCAGCAGCCGCTCAGAAAACACTGAAGCTTTCTTT. Encoded protein: CASSRSENTEAFF.

This clonotype was counted many times. This rearrangement joins TRBV5-1 to TRBJ2-3; TRBD2 matches at 9 bases. The CDR3 loop spans 16 amino acids. The V gene's germline CDR1 is SGHRS and CDR2 YFSETQ. J was trimmed by 0 bases and V by 4 bases; bases with no gene match: 6. CDR3 residues: CASSTERGASTDTQYF. DNA of the CDR3: TGCGCCAGCAGCACCGAGCGGGGGGCTAGCACAGATACGCAGTATTTT.

This clonotype was observed at least ten times. The rearrangement links TRBV6-1 to TRBJ2-5; 9 bases line up with TRBD1. Germline V gene sequence: CDR1 MNHNS, CDR2 SASEGT. V trimming: 3 bases; J trimming: 7 bases; junction bases outside the gene matches: 12. CDR3 size: 16 residues. The CDR3: CASSDGQGSPSGTQYF. CDR3 coding DNA: TGTGCCAGCAGTGACGGACAGGGGAGTCCTAGTGGGACCCAGTACTTC.

Points on this clonotype: One base away lies a much larger clone, so this may be a sequencing read error. The chain couples TRBV27 to TRBJ1-2, with D hard to call. The CDR3 has 15 amino acids. Germline CDR1 MNHEY, CDR2 SMNVEV (reference sequence). CDR3 DNA: TGTGCCAGCAAGGGTGTGGGAGGGCAAAACTATGGCTGCACCTTC. Translating it yields CASKGVGGQNYGCTF.

This clonotype was seen at least ten times. The chain combines TRBV6-6 with TRBJ2-7, with 10 bases aligning to TRBD2. The CDR3 runs 13 residues. CDR1 MNHNY and CDR2 SVGAGI come from the germline V gene (reference sequence). Losses at the gene ends were 4 bases for V and 4 bases for J; bases not matched to a gene: 1. The DNA of the CDR3 is TGTGCCAGCAGTTTGACTAGCGGGTACGAGCAGTACTTC. Encoded protein: CASSLTSGYEQYF.

In this sample, this clonotype turned up a few times. The chain has TRBV20-1 and TRBJ1-4; D gene ambiguous. The CDR3 totals 13 residues. Trimming removed 2 bases at V and 8 bases at J, with 12 bases between. Germline V gene data show CDR1 as DFQATT and CDR2 as SNEGSKA (reference sequence). The CDR3: CSARQAVGEKLFF. For the CDR3, the DNA is TGCAGTGCTAGACAGGCGGTAGGGGAAAAACTGTTTTTT.

The chain links TRBV20-1 to TRBJ2-7; possibly TRBD1 for D (6 bases). V shed 5 bases and J shed 4 bases, with 15 bases lying between them. The CDR3 loop spans 13 amino acids. Germline CDR1 and CDR2: DFQATT and SNEGSKA (reference sequence). The DNA for the CDR3 is TGCAGTGCTGGGGGCGACGAGGGGTACGAGCAGTACTTC. Its protein product is CSAGGDEGYEQYF.

There are a few counts of this clonotype. The V and J genes are TRBV7-2 and TRBJ1-2; D gene uncertain. The CDR3 has 14 amino acids. V lost 5 bases, J lost 4 bases, and 14 bases lay in between. Germline CDR1 reads SGHTA; CDR2 reads FQGNSA. The CDR3 sequence is CASSSGVASYGYTF. CDR3 DNA: TGTGCCAGCAGCAGCGGCGTCGCCAGCTATGGCTACACCTTC.